This TCR beta chain appears in the sequencing data of a study of CXCR3-negative and CXCR3-positive naive CD8 T cells. The CDR3 has 15 residues. The V gene's germline CDR1 is MGHRA and CDR2 YSYEKL. Libraries of TRB cDNA were made by 5' RACE and carried UMIs. TCRdb re-called the 5' RACE reads and catalogs CDR3 proteins one per entry, DNA excluded. The sample table includes 45,000 or so distinct CDR3 sequences. This TCR was sampled from a human donor in good health. Some clones in this sample may be carry-over from other donors' samples. Sequenced material: naive CXCR3- CD8+ T cells from blood. Specified subset: CD45RO-CCR7+CD27+CD95- naive CD8+ T cells lacking CXCR3 (TNR3-). The genes are TRBV4-1 and TRBJ1-5. The CDR3 protein is CASSPGTYTYQPQHF.